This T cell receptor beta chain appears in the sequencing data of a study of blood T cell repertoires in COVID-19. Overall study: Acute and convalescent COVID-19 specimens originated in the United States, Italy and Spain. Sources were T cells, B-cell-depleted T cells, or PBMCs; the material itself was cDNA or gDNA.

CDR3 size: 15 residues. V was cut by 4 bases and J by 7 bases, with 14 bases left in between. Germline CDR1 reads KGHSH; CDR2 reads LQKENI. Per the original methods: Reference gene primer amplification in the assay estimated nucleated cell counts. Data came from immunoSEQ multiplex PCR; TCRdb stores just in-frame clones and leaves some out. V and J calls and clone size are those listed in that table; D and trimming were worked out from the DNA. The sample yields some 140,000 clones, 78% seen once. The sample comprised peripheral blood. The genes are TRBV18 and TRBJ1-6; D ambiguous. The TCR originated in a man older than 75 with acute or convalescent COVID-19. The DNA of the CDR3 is TGTGCCAGCTCACTAGGGCCAGCGGGGAATTCACCCCTCCACTTT. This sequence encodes CASSLGPAGNSPLHF.